Reported below is one TCR beta chain. The data derive from a study of T cells in Graves' hyperthyroidism and ophthalmopathy. Trimming left V 4 bases short and J 9 bases short, with 19 bases between. Germline V gene lookup returns CDR1 SGHTA and CDR2 FQGNSA. This CDR3 is built from 15 residues. The definition of stable Graves' hyperthyroidism was no ophthalmopathy progression within 18 months. Amplification of TCR beta CDR3 regions was performed using RNA transcripts as template. TCR CDR3 underwent first-round RT-PCR with the HTBI primer set. From the multiplex PCR reads, TCRdb called clonotypes with MiXCR, one entry per CDR3 protein. The table shows 650,000 to 750,000 distinct CDR3 sequences, with 11% to 15% occurring only once.

The sample comprised blood. The source of this sequence is a young woman with Graves' hyperthyroidism. This sequence joins TRBV7-2 and TRBJ2-1, with a tentative D call TRBD1 (5 bases). CDR3 DNA sequence: TGTGCCAGCAGCTCACCTAATTCCCAGGGTGGTGAGCAGTTCTTC. Protein sequence: CASSSPNSQGGEQFF.